This TCR beta chain is drawn from a study of cytomegalovirus exposure and HLA in healthy donors. Points from the study as a whole: Later work found that TCR association rates differed between HLA loci; DRB1 had the most and HLA-C the fewest. A cluster of highly shared sequence variants was likely a sequencing artifact.

PCR was performed using 60 Vbeta and 13 Jbeta primers. Sequencing used immunoSEQ multiplex PCR; TCRdb keeps in-frame clones, though not all of them. The table has about 180,000 clones, about 80% seen once. This clone has just a few counts. The antigen is unknown. The receptor comes from a middle-aged man in good health and CMV-seropositive. The specimen was PBMCs.

Here the CDR3 reads CASSSRGFSLSGPYEQYF. The CDR3 DNA reads as TGTGCCAGTAGTTCTAGGGGGTTTTCACTCTCCGGCCCCTACGAGCAGTACTTC. This rearrangement joins TRBV19 to TRBJ2-7, with D possibly being TRBD1 (6 bases). Germline lookup yields CDR1 LNHDA and CDR2 SQIVND (reference sequence). CDR3 length equals 18 residues. The V gene lost 5 bases and the J gene lost 2 bases, with 25 bases spanning the gap. The full variable domain, with the rest looked up from reference TRBV19 and TRBJ2-7, is DGGITQSPKYLFRKEGQNVTLSCEQNLNHDAMYWYRQDPGQGLRLIYYSQIVNDFQKGDIAEGYSVSREKKESFPLTVTSAQKNPTAFYLCASSSRGFSLSGPYEQYFGPGTRLTVT.